This TCR beta chain was profiled in a study of T-cell reconstitution after alpha-beta-depleted transplantation in children. The sample holds a few counts of this clonotype. Preparing the TCRbeta library involved the use of unique molecular identifiers. TCRdb redid the calling of the PCR reads with MiXCR, one entry per CDR3 protein. The table includes about 460,000 distinct CDR3 sequences, roughly an eighth detected once. In germline, CDR1 is MNHEY, CDR2 SMNVEV (reference sequence). Trimming pared 2 bases from V and 4 bases from J, leaving 18 bases between. CDR3 size: 16 residues. Source: PBMCs from the stem cell graft donor, taken from the stem cell graft. The V and J genes are TRBV27 and TRBJ2-7; D may be TRBD2 (5 bases). The sequence came from a human donor who donated a stem cell graft to a child with combined immunodeficiency. CDR3 DNA sequence: TGTGCCAGCAGTTTAGGGGTCCTAGACTACGGGTACGAGCAGTACTTC. Protein: CASSLGVLDYGYEQYF.